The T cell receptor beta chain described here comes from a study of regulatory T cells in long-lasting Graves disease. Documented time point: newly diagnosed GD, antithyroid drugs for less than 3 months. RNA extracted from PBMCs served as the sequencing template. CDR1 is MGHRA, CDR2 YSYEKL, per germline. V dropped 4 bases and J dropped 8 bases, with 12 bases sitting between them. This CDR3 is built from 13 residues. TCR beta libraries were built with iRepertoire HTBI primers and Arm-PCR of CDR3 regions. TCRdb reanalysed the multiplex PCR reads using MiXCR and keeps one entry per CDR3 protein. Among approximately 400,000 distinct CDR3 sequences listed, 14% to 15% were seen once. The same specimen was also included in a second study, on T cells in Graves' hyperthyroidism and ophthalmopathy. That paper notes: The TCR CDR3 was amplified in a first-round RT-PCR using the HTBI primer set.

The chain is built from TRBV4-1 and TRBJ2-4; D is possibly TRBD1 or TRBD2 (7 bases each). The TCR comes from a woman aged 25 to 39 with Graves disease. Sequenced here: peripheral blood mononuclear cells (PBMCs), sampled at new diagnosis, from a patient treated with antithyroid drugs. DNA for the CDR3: TGCGCCAGCAGCCTACAGGGGAGGGACATTCAGTACTTC. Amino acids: CASSLQGRDIQYF.